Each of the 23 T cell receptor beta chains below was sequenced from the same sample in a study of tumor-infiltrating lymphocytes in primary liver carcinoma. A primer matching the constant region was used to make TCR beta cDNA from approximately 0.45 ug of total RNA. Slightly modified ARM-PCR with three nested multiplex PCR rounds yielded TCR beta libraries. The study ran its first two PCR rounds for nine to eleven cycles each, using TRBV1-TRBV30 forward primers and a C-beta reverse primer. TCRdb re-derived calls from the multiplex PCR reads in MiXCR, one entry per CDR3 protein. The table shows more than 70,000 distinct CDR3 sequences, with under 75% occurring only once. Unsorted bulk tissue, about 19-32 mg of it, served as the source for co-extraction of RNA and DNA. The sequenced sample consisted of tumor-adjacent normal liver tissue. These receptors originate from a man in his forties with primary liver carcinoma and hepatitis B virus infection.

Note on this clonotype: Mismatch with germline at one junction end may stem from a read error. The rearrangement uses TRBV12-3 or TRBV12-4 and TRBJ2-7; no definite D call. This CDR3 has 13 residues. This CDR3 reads CAISFDITYERYF. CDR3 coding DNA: TGTGCCATCAGTTTCGACATTACTTACGAGCGGTACTTC.

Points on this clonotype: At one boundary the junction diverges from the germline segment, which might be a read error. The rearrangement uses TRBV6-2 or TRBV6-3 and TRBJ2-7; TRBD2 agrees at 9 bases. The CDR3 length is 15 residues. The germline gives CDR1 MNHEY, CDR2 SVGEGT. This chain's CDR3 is CVSSPLAGRRYEQYF. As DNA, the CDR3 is TGTGTCAGCAGTCCTCTAGCGGGAAGAAGGTACGAGCAGTACTTC.

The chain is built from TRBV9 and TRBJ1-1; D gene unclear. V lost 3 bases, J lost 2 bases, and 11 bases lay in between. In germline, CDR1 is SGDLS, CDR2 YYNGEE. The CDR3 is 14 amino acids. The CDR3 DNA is TGTGCCAGCAGCGCTAACAGCGGTAACACTGAAGCTTTCTTT. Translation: CASSANSGNTEAFF.

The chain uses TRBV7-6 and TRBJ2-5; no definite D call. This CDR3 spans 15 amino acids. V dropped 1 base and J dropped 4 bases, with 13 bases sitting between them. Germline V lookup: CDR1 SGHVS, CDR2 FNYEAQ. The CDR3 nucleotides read TGTGCCAGCAGCTTAGGGGTGGGGTTTAGAGAGACCCAGTACTTC. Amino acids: CASSLGVGFRETQYF.

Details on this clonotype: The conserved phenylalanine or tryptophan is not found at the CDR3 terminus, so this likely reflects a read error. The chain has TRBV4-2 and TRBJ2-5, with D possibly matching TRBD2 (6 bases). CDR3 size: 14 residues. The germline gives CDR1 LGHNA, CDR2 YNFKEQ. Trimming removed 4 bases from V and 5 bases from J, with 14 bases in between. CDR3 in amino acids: CASSPGGLSETQYS. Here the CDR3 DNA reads TGTGCCAGCAGCCCAGGAGGGTTGTCGGAGACCCAGTACTCC.

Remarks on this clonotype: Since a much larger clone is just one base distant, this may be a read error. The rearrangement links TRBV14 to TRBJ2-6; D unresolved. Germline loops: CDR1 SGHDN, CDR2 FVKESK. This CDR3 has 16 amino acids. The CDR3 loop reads CASSPTPDPGTNVLTF. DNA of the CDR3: TGTGCCAGCAGCCCTACTCCAGATCCTGGGACCAACGTCCTGACTTTC.

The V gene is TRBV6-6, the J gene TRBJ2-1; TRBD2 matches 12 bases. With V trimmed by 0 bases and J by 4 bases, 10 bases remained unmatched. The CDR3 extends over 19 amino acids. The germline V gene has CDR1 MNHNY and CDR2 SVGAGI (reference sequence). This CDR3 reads CASSYSLAGGSCSYNEQFF. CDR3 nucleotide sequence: TGTGCCAGCAGTTACTCACTAGCGGGAGGATCGTGCTCATACAATGAGCAGTTCTTC.

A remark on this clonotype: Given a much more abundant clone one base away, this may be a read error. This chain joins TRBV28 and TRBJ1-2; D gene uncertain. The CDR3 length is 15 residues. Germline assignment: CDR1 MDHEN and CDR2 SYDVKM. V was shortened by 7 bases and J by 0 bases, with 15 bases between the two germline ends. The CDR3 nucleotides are TGTGCCAGCACCTTTCGGACGATGGCTAACTATGGCTACACCTTC. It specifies CASTFRTMANYGYTF.

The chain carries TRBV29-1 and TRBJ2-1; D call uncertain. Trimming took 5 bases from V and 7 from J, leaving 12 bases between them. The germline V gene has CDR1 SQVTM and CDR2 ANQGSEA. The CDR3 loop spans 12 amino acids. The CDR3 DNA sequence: TGCAGCGTTATGAGTATTCTTAATGAGCAGTTCTTC. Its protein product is CSVMSILNEQFF.

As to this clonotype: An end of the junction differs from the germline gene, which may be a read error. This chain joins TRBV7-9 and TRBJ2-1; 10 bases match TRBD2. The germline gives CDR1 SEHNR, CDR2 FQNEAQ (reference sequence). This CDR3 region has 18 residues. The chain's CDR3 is CASSLRLAGDVEGNGQFF. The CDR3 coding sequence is TGTGCCAGCAGCTTACGTCTAGCGGGAGATGTAGAAGGCAATGGGCAGTTCTTC.

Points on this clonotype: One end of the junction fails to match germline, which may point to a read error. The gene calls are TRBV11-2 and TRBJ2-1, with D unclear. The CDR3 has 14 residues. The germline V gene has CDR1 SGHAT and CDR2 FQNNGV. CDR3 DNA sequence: TGTGCCAGTAGCTTATACCGGCTAGTCAGTGTGCAATTCTTC. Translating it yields CASSLYRLVSVQFF.

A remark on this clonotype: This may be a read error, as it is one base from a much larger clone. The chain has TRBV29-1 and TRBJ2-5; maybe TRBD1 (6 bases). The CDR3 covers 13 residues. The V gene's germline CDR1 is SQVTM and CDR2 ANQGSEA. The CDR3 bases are TGCAGCGTTGAAAGGGACATACAAGAGGCCCAGTACTTC. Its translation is CSVERDIQEAQYF.

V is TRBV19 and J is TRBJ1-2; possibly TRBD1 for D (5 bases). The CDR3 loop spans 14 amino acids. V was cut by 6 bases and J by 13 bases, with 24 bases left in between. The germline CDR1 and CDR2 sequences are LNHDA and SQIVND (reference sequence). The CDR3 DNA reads TGTGCCAGTAGGGGACCGGGGAACGACTATGGCCGCACCTTC. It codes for CASRGPGNDYGRTF.

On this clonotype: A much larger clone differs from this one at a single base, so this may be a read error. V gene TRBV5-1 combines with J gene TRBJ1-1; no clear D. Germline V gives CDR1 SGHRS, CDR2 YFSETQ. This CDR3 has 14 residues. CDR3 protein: CAISFWTEDTEAFF. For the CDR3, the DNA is TGCGCCATCAGCTTCTGGACGGAGGACACTGAAGCTTTCTTT.

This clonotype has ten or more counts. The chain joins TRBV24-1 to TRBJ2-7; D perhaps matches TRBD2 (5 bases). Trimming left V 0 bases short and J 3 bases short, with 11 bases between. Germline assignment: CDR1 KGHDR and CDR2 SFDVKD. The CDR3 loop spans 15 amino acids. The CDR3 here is CATSDLSAGVYEQYF. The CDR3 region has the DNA TGTGCCACCAGTGATTTGAGTGCGGGTGTCTACGAGCAGTACTTC.

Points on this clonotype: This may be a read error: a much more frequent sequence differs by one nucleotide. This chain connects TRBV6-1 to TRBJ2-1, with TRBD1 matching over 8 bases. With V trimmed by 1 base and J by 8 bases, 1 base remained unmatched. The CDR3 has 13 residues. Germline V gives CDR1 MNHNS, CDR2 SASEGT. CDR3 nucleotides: TGTGCCAGCAGTGAAGGGACAGGGTATGAGCAGTTCTTC. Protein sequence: CASSEGTGYEQFF.

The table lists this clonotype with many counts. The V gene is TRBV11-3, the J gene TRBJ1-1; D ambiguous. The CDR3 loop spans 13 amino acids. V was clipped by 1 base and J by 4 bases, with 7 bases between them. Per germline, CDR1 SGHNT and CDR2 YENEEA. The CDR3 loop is CASSLASGTEAFF. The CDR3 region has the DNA TGTGCCAGCAGCTTAGCAAGTGGCACTGAAGCTTTCTTT.

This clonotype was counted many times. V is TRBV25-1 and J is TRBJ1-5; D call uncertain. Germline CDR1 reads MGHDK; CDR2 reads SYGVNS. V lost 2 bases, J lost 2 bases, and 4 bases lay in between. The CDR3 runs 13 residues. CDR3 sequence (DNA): TGTGCCAGCAGTGAAATGGGCAATCAGCCCCAGCATTTT. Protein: CASSEMGNQPQHF.

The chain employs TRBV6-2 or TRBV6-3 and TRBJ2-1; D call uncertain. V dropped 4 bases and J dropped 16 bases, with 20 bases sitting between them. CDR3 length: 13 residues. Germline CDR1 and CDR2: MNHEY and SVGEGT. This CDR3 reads CASSFRIYNVHFF. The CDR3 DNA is TGTGCCAGCAGTTTTCGGATTTACAATGTGCACTTCTTC.

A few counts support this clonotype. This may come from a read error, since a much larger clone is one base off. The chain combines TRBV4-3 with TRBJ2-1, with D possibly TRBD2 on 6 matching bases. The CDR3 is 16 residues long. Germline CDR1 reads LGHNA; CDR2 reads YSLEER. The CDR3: CANSQDRSGFHNEQFF. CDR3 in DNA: TGCGCCAACAGCCAAGATAGGAGCGGGTTTCACAATGAGCAGTTCTTC.

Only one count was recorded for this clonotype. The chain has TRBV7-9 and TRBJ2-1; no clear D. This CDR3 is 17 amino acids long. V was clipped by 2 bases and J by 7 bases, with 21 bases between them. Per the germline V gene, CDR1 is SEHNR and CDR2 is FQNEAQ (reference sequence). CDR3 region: CASSLPYQKPKTNEQFF. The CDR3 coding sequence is TGTGCCAGCAGCTTACCATATCAGAAGCCTAAAACAAATGAGCAGTTCTTC.

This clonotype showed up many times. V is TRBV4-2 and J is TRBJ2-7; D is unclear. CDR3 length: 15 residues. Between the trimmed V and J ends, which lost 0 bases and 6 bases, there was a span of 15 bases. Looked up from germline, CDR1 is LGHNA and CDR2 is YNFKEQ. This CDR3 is CASSQDRLVSTEQYF. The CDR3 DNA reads TGTGCCAGCAGCCAAGATAGGCTAGTAAGTACCGAGCAGTACTTC.

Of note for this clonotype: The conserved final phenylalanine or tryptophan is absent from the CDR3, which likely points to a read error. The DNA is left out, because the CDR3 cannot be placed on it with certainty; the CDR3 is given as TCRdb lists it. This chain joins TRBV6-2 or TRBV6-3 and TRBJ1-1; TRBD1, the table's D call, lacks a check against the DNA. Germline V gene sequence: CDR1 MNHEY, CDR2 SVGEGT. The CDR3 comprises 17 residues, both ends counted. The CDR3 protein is CASSYAGGFDLNTEAFM.